The clone carrying this TCR beta chain was counted a few times. Its antigen is not identified. RNA was isolated and reverse transcribed to cDNA, the sequencing template. The protocol was immunoSEQ multiplex PCR, while the TCRdb copy is restricted to in-frame clones and leaves out a portion. The sample holds some 150,000 clones; about 56% are singletons and the top ten take less than 20%. The data originate from a study of CD8+ T cells in alopecia areata. Whole-study context: A 6-month period off drug followed tofacitinib, which lasted 6 to 18 months. Findings of the study overall: Given one nonresponder, whether baseline CD8+ expansion relates to response remains uncertain.

Specified treatment: oral pan-JAK inhibitor, 5-10 mg twice daily. Peripheral blood, together with lesional scalp punch biopsies, was collected from alopecia areata patients. The clonotype was recovered from a human donor with alopecia areata. The sequencing here drew on CD8+ T cells sorted from blood, taken at week 4, from a patient treated with tofacitinib.

CDR3 sequence (DNA): TGTGCCCCTCGGCGGGCCGGGGAGCTGTTTTTT. Protein product: CAPRRAGELFF. The V gene is TRBV7-9, the J gene TRBJ2-2; D possibly corresponds to TRBD2 (5 bases). Per germline, CDR1 SEHNR and CDR2 FQNEAQ (reference sequence). The length of the CDR3 is 11 residues. The germline V and J ends were trimmed by 11 bases and 6 bases, with 10 bases remaining between them.